These T cell receptor beta chains were read from a single sample in a study of blood T cell repertoires in COVID-19. Generated by immunoSEQ multiplex PCR, the TCRdb table keeps only in-frame clones and is missing some. The data show about 96,000 clones, around 84% seen once. Input material: peripheral blood. These receptors were obtained from a woman in her sixties or seventies with acute or convalescent COVID-19. CDR3s include the opening cysteine and the closing phenylalanine or tryptophan. D genes are given only for firm matches. The listing skips clone size in some rows; elsewhere it reads once, few, many or a size class.

v_gene: TRBV9; d_gene: TRBD2; abundance: NA; j_gene: TRBJ2-2; CDR3nt: TGTGCCAGCAGCCCACATGGACTAGCGGGGGGGGAGCTGTTTTTT; CDR3aa: CASSPHGLAGGELFF
v_gene: TRBV28; d_gene: TRBD1; abundance: NA; j_gene: TRBJ2-7; CDR3nt: TGTGCCAGCAGGCGACAGGGGGCCTCCTACGAGCAGTACTTC; CDR3aa: CASRRQGASYEQYF
v_gene: TRBV29-1; d_gene: NA; abundance: NA; j_gene: TRBJ1-6; CDR3nt: TGCAGCGTTGGAAGGACGGACTCTAATTCACCCCTCCACTTT; CDR3aa: CSVGRTDSNSPLHF
v_gene: TRBV11-1; d_gene: NA; abundance: NA; j_gene: TRBJ2-1; CDR3nt: TGTGCCAGCAGCTTAAACAGGGCAAATTCCTACAATGAGCAGTTCTTC; CDR3aa: CASSLNRANSYNEQFF
v_gene: TRBV2; d_gene: TRBD1; abundance: once; j_gene: TRBJ2-7; CDR3nt: TGTGCCAGCAGTGACCTACAGGGGACAGCCGAGCAGTACTTC; CDR3aa: CASSDLQGTAEQYF
v_gene: TRBV13; d_gene: TRBD2; abundance: NA; j_gene: TRBJ2-1; CDR3nt: TGTGCCAGCAGCTTAGCAGCGGGGGCCAACAATGAGCAGTTCTTC; CDR3aa: CASSLAAGANNEQFF
v_gene: TRBV5-1; d_gene: NA; abundance: NA; j_gene: TRBJ1-3; CDR3nt: TGCGCCAGCAGCATTGGGGGGGACACTGGAAACACCATATATTTT; CDR3aa: CASSIGGDTGNTIYF
v_gene: TRBV5-4; d_gene: TRBD2; abundance: NA; j_gene: TRBJ2-7; CDR3nt: TGTGCCAGCAGCTTGGGGGGCGGGGGAATCGCCTACGAGCAGTACTTC; CDR3aa: CASSLGGGGIAYEQYF
v_gene: TRBV25-1; d_gene: NA; abundance: NA; j_gene: TRBJ1-4; CDR3nt: TGTGCCAGTAACCGAGCAGGATCAACTAATGAAAAACTGTTTTTT; CDR3aa: CASNRAGSTNEKLFF
v_gene: TRBV28; d_gene: TRBD1; abundance: NA; j_gene: TRBJ2-7; CDR3nt: TGTGCCAGCAGCCCGGGACAGGCTAGTTCCTACGAGCAGTACTTC; CDR3aa: CASSPGQASSYEQYF
v_gene: TRBV9; d_gene: NA; abundance: NA; j_gene: TRBJ1-2; CDR3nt: TGTGCCAGCAGCCCCATAGGGGGATCCTATGGCTACACCTTC; CDR3aa: CASSPIGGSYGYTF
v_gene: TRBV19; d_gene: NA; abundance: NA; j_gene: TRBJ1-2; CDR3nt: TGTGCCAGTAGACTATTTGGGACAAACTATGGCTACACCTTC; CDR3aa: CASRLFGTNYGYTF
v_gene: TRBV6-5; d_gene: NA; abundance: NA; j_gene: TRBJ1-2; CDR3nt: TGTGCCAGCAGGGCAGGGGTCGACTATGGCTACACCTTC; CDR3aa: CASRAGVDYGYTF
v_gene: TRBV6-5; d_gene: NA; abundance: NA; j_gene: TRBJ1-1; CDR3nt: TGTGCCAGCAGAACGGGGGTTGAAGCTTTCTTT; CDR3aa: CASRTGVEAFF
v_gene: TRBV10-3; d_gene: TRBD1; abundance: NA; j_gene: TRBJ1-2; CDR3nt: TGTGCCACGACAGGAACAGGGGAGGTTGGTGGCTACACCTTC; CDR3aa: CATTGTGEVGGYTF
v_gene: TRBV7-6; d_gene: NA; abundance: NA; j_gene: TRBJ1-1; CDR3nt: TGTGCCAGCAGCTTAACATCCAGGGACTCTACTGAAGCTTTCTTT; CDR3aa: CASSLTSRDSTEAFF
v_gene: TRBV7-3; d_gene: TRBD1; abundance: NA; j_gene: TRBJ2-2; CDR3nt: TGTGCCAGCAGCCGACAGGGCGCCTCGAACACCGGGGAGCTGTTTTTT; CDR3aa: CASSRQGASNTGELFF
v_gene: TRBV30; d_gene: TRBD1; abundance: once; j_gene: TRBJ2-5; CDR3nt: TGTGCCGGAAAGACAGGGGGACAAGAGACCCAGTACTTC; CDR3aa: CAGKTGGQETQYF
v_gene: TRBV6-6; d_gene: NA; abundance: NA; j_gene: TRBJ2-2; CDR3nt: TGTGCCAGCAGTCCGGAGCGGAGGGAGCTGTTTTTT; CDR3aa: CASSPERRELFF
v_gene: TRBV18; d_gene: TRBD2; abundance: once; j_gene: TRBJ2-1; CDR3nt: TGTGCCAGCTCACCCACTAGCGACAATGAGCAGTTCTTC; CDR3aa: CASSPTSDNEQFF
v_gene: TRBV24-1; d_gene: TRBD1; abundance: NA; j_gene: TRBJ2-3; CDR3nt: TGTGCCACCAGTGATTTGGGGGACAGGGCAGATACGCAGTATTTT; CDR3aa: CATSDLGDRADTQYF
v_gene: TRBV2; d_gene: TRBD1; abundance: NA; j_gene: TRBJ2-6; CDR3nt: TGTGCCAGCAGGACAGGGGGCCCCTCTGGGGCCAACGTCCTGACTTTC; CDR3aa: CASRTGGPSGANVLTF
v_gene: TRBV2; d_gene: TRBD1; abundance: many; j_gene: TRBJ1-1; CDR3nt: TGTGCCAGCGGCGGGACAGTTAACACTGAAGCTTTCTTT; CDR3aa: CASGGTVNTEAFF
v_gene: TRBV12-3/TRBV12-4; d_gene: TRBD1; abundance: once; j_gene: TRBJ1-5; CDR3nt: TGTGCCAGCGTAGACAGGGCGGATCAGCCCCAGCATTTT; CDR3aa: CASVDRADQPQHF
v_gene: TRBV7-2; d_gene: TRBD1; abundance: NA; j_gene: TRBJ1-3; CDR3nt: TGTGCCAGCAGCCCGGACAGGGGGCATTTAGCTGGAAACACCATATATTTT; CDR3aa: CASSPDRGHLAGNTIYF
v_gene: TRBV23-1; d_gene: NA; abundance: NA; j_gene: TRBJ1-4; CDR3nt: TGCGCCCAGGGTTTCTATGAAAAACTGTTTTTT; CDR3aa: CAQGFYEKLFF
v_gene: TRBV19; d_gene: NA; abundance: NA; j_gene: TRBJ2-2; CDR3nt: TGTGCCAGTACCTCAAGGTATTCATCGGGTTCCGGGGAGCTGTTTTTT; CDR3aa: CASTSRYSSGSGELFF
v_gene: TRBV28; d_gene: NA; abundance: NA; j_gene: TRBJ1-2; CDR3nt: TGTGCCAGCAGTTTAAATGGCCACTACACCTTC; CDR3aa: CASSLNGHYTF
v_gene: TRBV15; d_gene: NA; abundance: NA; j_gene: TRBJ2-1; CDR3nt: TGTGCCACCAGCAGAGATCCCCCAGGGAGGTTTGAGCAGTTCTTC; CDR3aa: CATSRDPPGRFEQFF
v_gene: TRBV5-1; d_gene: TRBD1; abundance: few; j_gene: TRBJ1-1; CDR3nt: TGCGCCAGCAGCTCAACAGGGGGCCGGAACACTGAAGCTTTCTTT; CDR3aa: CASSSTGGRNTEAFF